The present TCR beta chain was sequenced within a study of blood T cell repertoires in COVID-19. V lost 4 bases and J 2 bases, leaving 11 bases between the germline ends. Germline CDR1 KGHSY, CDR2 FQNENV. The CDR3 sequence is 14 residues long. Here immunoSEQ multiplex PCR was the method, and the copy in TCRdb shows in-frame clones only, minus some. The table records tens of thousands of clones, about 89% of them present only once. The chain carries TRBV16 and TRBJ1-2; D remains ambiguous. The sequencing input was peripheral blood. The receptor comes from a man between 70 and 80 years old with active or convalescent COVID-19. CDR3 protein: CASSPRSGNYGYTF. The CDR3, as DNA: TGTGCCAGCAGCCCTCGTTCAGGCAACTATGGCTACACCTTC.